These T cell receptor beta chains were read from a single sample in a study of blood T cell repertoires in COVID-19. Here immunoSEQ multiplex PCR was the method, and the copy in TCRdb shows in-frame clones only, minus some. The data show 150,000 or so clones, with over 80% seen just once and around 13% held by the top ten. The source material was peripheral blood. These receptors originate from a man aged 65 to 85 who had recovered from COVID-19. Both conserved end residues are part of each CDR3. The order of the fields is CDR3 length, J gene, clone size, D gene, V gene, CDR3 protein, CDR3 DNA. A D gene is named only where the DNA matches it firmly. Only some rows state a clone size, as once, few, many or a class for expanded clones.

length: 14
J: TRBJ2-3
size: .
D: TRBD1
V: TRBV19
CDR3: CASSTYRGSDTQYF
DNA: TGTGCCAGTAGTACCTACAGGGGCTCAGATACGCAGTATTTT

length: 13
J: TRBJ2-3
size: few
D: .
V: TRBV7-9
CDR3: CASSPDYTDTQYF
DNA: TGTGCCAGCAGCCCGGACTACACAGATACGCAGTATTTT

length: 12
J: TRBJ1-2
size: .
D: .
V: TRBV19
CDR3: CASRDRYYGYTF
DNA: TGTGCCAGTAGGGACAGATATTATGGCTACACCTTC

length: 16
J: TRBJ2-3
size: .
D: TRBD2
V: TRBV18
CDR3: CASSPGLAGHTDTQYF
DNA: TGTGCCAGCTCACCAGGGCTAGCGGGGCACACAGATACGCAGTATTTT

length: 19
J: TRBJ2-7
size: .
D: TRBD2
V: TRBV6-2/TRBV6-3
CDR3: CASSYEEGTSVRLSYEQYF
DNA: TGTGCCAGCAGTTACGAGGAGGGGACTAGCGTTAGACTCTCCTACGAGCAGTACTTC

length: 13
J: TRBJ2-7
size: .
D: TRBD2
V: TRBV6-5
CDR3: CASTQLGGYEQYF
DNA: TGTGCCAGCACCCAACTGGGAGGGTACGAGCAGTACTTC

length: 17
J: TRBJ2-5
size: .
D: TRBD2
V: TRBV10-3
CDR3: CAISEPILAGGPETQYF
DNA: TGTGCCATCAGTGAGCCTATACTAGCGGGAGGGCCAGAGACCCAGTACTTC

length: 18
J: TRBJ2-2
size: .
D: TRBD2
V: TRBV4-3
CDR3: CASSQRFPSGEGTGELFF
DNA: TGCGCCAGCAGCCAACGGTTCCCTAGCGGAGAGGGTACCGGGGAGCTGTTTTTT

length: 12
J: TRBJ1-1
size: .
D: TRBD1
V: TRBV13
CDR3: CASSIGQVEAFF
DNA: TGTGCCAGCAGCATCGGACAGGTTGAAGCTTTCTTT

length: 15
J: TRBJ1-1
size: few
D: .
V: TRBV27
CDR3: CASSPSDSRNTEAFF
DNA: TGTGCCAGCAGTCCCTCCGATAGCCGAAACACTGAAGCTTTCTTT

length: 12
J: TRBJ1-5
size: .
D: .
V: TRBV24-1
CDR3: CATSRGNQPQHF
DNA: TGTGCCACCAGCCGGGGCAATCAGCCCCAGCATTTT

length: 15
J: TRBJ1-3
size: .
D: .
V: TRBV2
CDR3: CASGEQGGSGNTIYF
DNA: TGTGCCAGCGGAGAACAGGGCGGGTCTGGAAACACCATATATTTT

length: 14
J: TRBJ1-4
size: .
D: .
V: TRBV5-6
CDR3: CASSLGITDEKLFF
DNA: TGTGCCAGCAGCTTGGGGATTACAGATGAAAAACTGTTTTTT

length: 18
J: TRBJ2-6
size: .
D: .
V: TRBV5-1
CDR3: CASSLWGSGLRGANVLTF
DNA: TGCGCCAGCAGCTTGTGGGGCAGCGGGCTACGGGGGGCCAACGTCCTGACTTTC

length: 17
J: TRBJ2-3
size: .
D: TRBD2
V: TRBV18
CDR3: CASSLGLAGYGTDTQYF
DNA: TGTGCCAGCTCACTAGGACTAGCGGGATATGGCACAGATACGCAGTATTTT

length: 13
J: TRBJ2-7
size: once
D: .
V: TRBV29-1
CDR3: CSAQGAGNYEQYF
DNA: TGCAGCGCTCAGGGTGCGGGAAACTACGAGCAGTACTTC

length: 15
J: TRBJ2-4
size: .
D: .
V: TRBV5-1
CDR3: CASSVSILAKNIQYF
DNA: TGCGCCAGCAGCGTTTCCATTTTAGCCAAAAACATTCAGTACTTC

length: 16
J: TRBJ2-7
size: .
D: .
V: TRBV6-1
CDR3: CASSDLLLGNSYEQYF
DNA: TGTGCCAGCAGTGATCTTCTACTCGGGAACTCCTACGAGCAGTACTTC

length: 13
J: TRBJ2-7
size: .
D: TRBD1
V: TRBV9
CDR3: CASSVRGSDEQYF
DNA: TGTGCCAGCAGCGTCAGGGGGTCAGACGAGCAGTACTTC

length: 13
J: TRBJ2-7
size: few
D: .
V: TRBV19
CDR3: CASSSSPGYEQYF
DNA: TGTGCCAGTAGTTCGTCCCCAGGGTACGAGCAGTACTTC

length: 15
J: TRBJ2-1
size: .
D: .
V: TRBV30
CDR3: CAWIRFRGEGQEQFF
DNA: TGTGCCTGGATCCGCTTTAGGGGGGAGGGCCAAGAGCAGTTCTTC

length: 14
J: TRBJ1-5
size: few
D: .
V: TRBV6-5
CDR3: CASSSGVSNQPQHF
DNA: TGTGCCAGCAGTTCCGGAGTAAGCAATCAGCCCCAGCATTTT

length: 19
J: TRBJ2-5
size: .
D: .
V: TRBV2
CDR3: CASSEGGMRLRLGAETQYF
DNA: TGTGCCAGCAGTGAAGGAGGAATGCGTTTAAGGCTTGGCGCAGAGACCCAGTACTTC

length: 14
J: TRBJ1-1
size: .
D: .
V: TRBV6-2/TRBV6-3
CDR3: CASSADRRYTEAFF
DNA: TGTGCCAGCAGTGCGGACAGAAGATACACTGAAGCTTTCTTT

length: 16
J: TRBJ2-7
size: once
D: TRBD1
V: TRBV5-5
CDR3: CASSLHSGTGGYEQYF
DNA: TGTGCCAGCAGCTTGCATTCTGGGACAGGGGGATACGAGCAGTACTTC

length: 14
J: TRBJ2-7
size: .
D: .
V: TRBV6-5
CDR3: CASRPGTLTYEQYF
DNA: TGTGCCAGCAGACCCGGGACACTAACCTACGAGCAGTACTTC

length: 12
J: TRBJ2-7
size: .
D: .
V: TRBV3-1/TRBV3-2
CDR3: CASSGSGDEQYF
DNA: TGTGCCAGCAGTGGGTCCGGGGACGAGCAGTACTTC

length: 13
J: TRBJ2-1
size: .
D: TRBD2
V: TRBV29-1
CDR3: CSALSGGGNEQFF
DNA: TGCAGCGCTCTCTCTGGGGGGGGTAATGAGCAGTTCTTC

length: 15
J: TRBJ2-1
size: .
D: TRBD2
V: TRBV15
CDR3: CATRLGLESYNEQFF
DNA: TGTGCCACCAGACTTGGACTAGAATCCTACAATGAGCAGTTCTTC

length: 15
J: TRBJ1-2
size: .
D: TRBD1
V: TRBV5-1
CDR3: CASSWGQASNYGYTF
DNA: TGCGCCAGCAGCTGGGGACAGGCTTCAAACTATGGCTACACCTTC

length: 13
J: TRBJ2-3
size: .
D: .
V: TRBV15
CDR3: CASRGSGTDTQYF
DNA: TGTGCCTCCAGGGGCAGCGGGACAGATACGCAGTATTTT

length: 15
J: TRBJ2-5
size: .
D: TRBD2
V: TRBV19
CDR3: CASRAGTSGQETQYF
DNA: TGTGCCAGTAGGGCGGGGACTAGCGGGCAAGAGACCCAGTACTTC

length: 16
J: TRBJ2-2
size: .
D: TRBD1
V: TRBV10-3
CDR3: CAIRTSSGQYTGELFF
DNA: TGTGCCATCAGGACATCCTCGGGACAGTACACCGGGGAGCTGTTTTTT

length: 11
J: TRBJ1-1
size: .
D: .
V: TRBV28
CDR3: CASRENTEAFF
DNA: TGTGCCTCTCGAGAGAACACTGAAGCTTTCTTT

length: 16
J: TRBJ2-7
size: .
D: TRBD1
V: TRBV27
CDR3: CASSLSGTGGPYEQYF
DNA: TGTGCCAGCAGTTTATCGGGGACAGGCGGGCCCTACGAGCAGTACTTC

length: 15
J: TRBJ2-7
size: .
D: TRBD1
V: TRBV5-1
CDR3: CASSLPGAGGDEQYF
DNA: TGCGCCAGCAGCTTGCCCGGGGCAGGGGGAGACGAGCAGTACTTC

length: 13
J: TRBJ1-1
size: .
D: .
V: TRBV12-3/TRBV12-4
CDR3: CASSLAQVTEAFF
DNA: TGTGCCAGCAGTTTAGCGCAGGTCACTGAAGCTTTCTTT

length: 15
J: TRBJ2-1
size: once
D: TRBD2
V: TRBV10-3
CDR3: CATALTSELYNEQFF
DNA: TGTGCCACCGCCTTGACTAGCGAGCTCTACAATGAGCAGTTCTTC

length: 16
J: TRBJ1-1
size: .
D: .
V: TRBV7-2
CDR3: CASSLAAQGRNTEAFF
DNA: TGTGCCAGCAGCTTAGCGGCCCAGGGCAGGAACACTGAAGCTTTCTTT

length: 16
J: TRBJ1-2
size: .
D: .
V: TRBV7-8
CDR3: CASSLASDRGNYGYTF
DNA: TGTGCCAGCAGCTTAGCCTCCGATCGGGGGAACTATGGCTACACCTTC

length: 15
J: TRBJ1-5
size: .
D: TRBD1
V: TRBV7-2
CDR3: CASSSGTGMAQPQHF
DNA: TGTGCCAGCAGCTCCGGGACAGGGATGGCTCAGCCCCAGCATTTT

length: 14
J: TRBJ1-5
size: .
D: .
V: TRBV6-1
CDR3: CASSEQGLNQPQHF
DNA: TGTGCCAGCAGTGAACAGGGGTTAAATCAGCCCCAGCATTTT

length: 15
J: TRBJ1-3
size: .
D: TRBD1
V: TRBV7-2
CDR3: CASGPGTGTGNTIYF
DNA: TGTGCCAGCGGCCCTGGGACAGGGACTGGAAACACCATATATTTT

length: 19
J: TRBJ2-1
size: .
D: TRBD2
V: TRBV10-3
CDR3: CAISEPSSGTSGSNNEQFF
DNA: TGTGCCATCAGTGAGCCATCCTCCGGGACTAGCGGGAGTAACAATGAGCAGTTCTTC

length: 13
J: TRBJ1-1
size: .
D: .
V: TRBV4-1
CDR3: CASSQEATFEAFF
DNA: TGCGCCAGCAGCCAAGAGGCCACCTTCGAAGCTTTCTTT

length: 13
J: TRBJ2-7
size: .
D: .
V: TRBV7-2
CDR3: CASSLVRLDEQYF
DNA: TGTGCCAGCAGCTTAGTACGGTTGGACGAGCAGTACTTC

length: 13
J: TRBJ1-1
size: .
D: .
V: TRBV28
CDR3: CASSRNGRAEAFF
DNA: TGTGCCAGCAGTCGCAACGGGAGGGCTGAAGCTTTCTTT

length: 15
J: TRBJ2-1
size: .
D: .
V: TRBV6-1
CDR3: CASSDRQSSYNEQFF
DNA: TGTGCCAGCAGTGACAGACAGAGCTCCTACAATGAGCAGTTCTTC